This TCR beta chain was profiled in a study of regulatory T cells in long-lasting Graves disease (dated by TCRdb to the early 2020s). Looking at the study overall: Antithyroid drugs had been taken for less than 3 months by newly diagnosed Graves' disease patients. Persistent Graves' disease patients were compared with newly diagnosed Graves' disease patients by peripheral blood TCR sequencing and RNA sequencing. The study was conducted in China and was registered as a clinical trial. TCR sequencing covered about 13 persistent and approximately 20 newly diagnosed Graves' disease patients, 33 samples in total.

Explained via the paper, the time point label denotes: newly diagnosed GD, antithyroid drugs for less than 3 months. For both TCR sequencing and RNA sequencing, RNA was extracted from PBMCs using TRIzol. The diagnosis of Graves' disease followed American Thyroid Association guidelines. Recruitment of patients was carried out at an endocrinology department in Xi'an, China. Each patient gave around 9 milliliters of peripheral blood, collected in an EDTA anticoagulant tube. Ficoll Paque Plus density gradient separation was used to isolate PBMCs, and no further T cell sorting was performed. RNA quality was checked with an Agilent 2100 Bioanalyzer and agarose gel, and concentration with a NanoDrop 2000. The CDR3 runs 11 residues from the cysteine to the phenylalanine. Kept here is only the CDR3 DNA, which spans 33 bases and is read in frame from base 1. Reading the germline V gene (reference sequence) gives CDR1 LNHNV and CDR2 YYDKDF. The trim is 3 bases for V and 5 bases for J, with a gap of 1 base between the germline ends.

Libraries were constructed by multiplex PCR. The listed sequencing device is Illumina HiSeq 4000. To build TCR beta libraries, CDR3 regions were amplified by Arm-PCR using iRepertoire HTBI primers. Before sequencing, the PCR products underwent gel purification. The source study handled its data this way. A total of some 60 TRBV and 14 TRBJ segments were identified across samples and were used for gene usage analysis of CDR3 amino acid clonotypes. Filtered high-quality paired reads were merged into contigs using COPE and FqMerger. BLAST was used to align contigs to IMGT TRBV, TRBD and TRBJ reference genes, with CDR3 defined following IMGT. Highly expanded clones were defined as clonotypes with a frequency above 0.1%. Shannon entropy served as the measure of repertoire diversity, while the Gini coefficient captured V-J evenness. A clonotype found in more than one individual was treated as public. TCRdb ran its own pipeline on the public reads, namely fastp trimming at Q25 and MiXCR clone calling, and kept in-frame beta chains. Every entry covers one CDR3 protein and lists the most common genes and DNA from its rows. Clone size and V and J calls follow TCRdb, not the original study. This sample holds around 330,000 distinct CDR3 sequences; 15% to 20% were observed only once. The top ten clones comprise around 36% of the sample.

There are many counts of this clonotype. This clone's antigen is unknown. Base qualities are missing; no much larger clone stands one base away. The research as a whole found: Persistent Graves' disease patients showed lower TCR Shannon entropy and fewer highly expanded clones than newly diagnosed patients, suggesting clonal expansion. Only the TCR beta chain was sequenced and analyzed. Only peripheral blood was studied, because thyroid tissue, the primary lesion, was inaccessible. More public clonotypes were shared among persistent patients (about 2,800) than among newly diagnosed patients (just under 1,000). Persistent disease showed preferential use of TRBV28, TRBJ1-2 and TRBJ2-5, whereas newly diagnosed disease favored TRBV20-1 and TRBJ2-1. The authors acknowledged the small sample size as a limitation that may reduce accuracy.

The material sequenced was peripheral blood mononuclear cells (PBMCs), taken at new diagnosis, from a patient treated with antithyroid drugs. The receptor was derived from a female donor with Graves disease. The chain is assembled from TRBV15 and TRBJ2-2; the D gene assignment is ambiguous. CDR3 protein: CATSRTGELFF. The DNA reads as follows: TGTGCCACCAGCAGGACCGGGGAGCTGTTTTTT.